This T cell receptor beta chain was sequenced for a study of T cell responses to AZD1222 COVID-19 vaccine. Study as a whole: Second-dose intervals near 4 or 12 weeks were combined. Study findings and constraints: The span of vaccine-associated CD4 TCRs extended across spike, with dominance at 160-218 and 743-854. Seropositive at baseline were only a handful of AZD1222 recipients.

CDR3 length equals 13 residues. Trimming took off 2 bases at V and 7 bases at J, with 9 bases between the two ends. Per the germline V gene, CDR1 is MNHEY and CDR2 is SVGAGI. Comment on this clone: No antigen is known for it.

TCRdb keeps only in-frame clones here, not all; method: immunoSEQ multiplex PCR. The table includes fewer than 110,000 clones, 90% to 95% detected once. The TCR sequence derives from an adult in good health. The chain uses TRBV6-5 and TRBJ1-5, with D unclear. The sequencing here drew on peripheral blood, taken on day 0 of AZD1222 vaccination. The CDR3 nucleotides read TGTGCCAGCAGTTACGGGCAATCCCAGCCCCAGCATTTT. Translating it yields CASSYGQSQPQHF.